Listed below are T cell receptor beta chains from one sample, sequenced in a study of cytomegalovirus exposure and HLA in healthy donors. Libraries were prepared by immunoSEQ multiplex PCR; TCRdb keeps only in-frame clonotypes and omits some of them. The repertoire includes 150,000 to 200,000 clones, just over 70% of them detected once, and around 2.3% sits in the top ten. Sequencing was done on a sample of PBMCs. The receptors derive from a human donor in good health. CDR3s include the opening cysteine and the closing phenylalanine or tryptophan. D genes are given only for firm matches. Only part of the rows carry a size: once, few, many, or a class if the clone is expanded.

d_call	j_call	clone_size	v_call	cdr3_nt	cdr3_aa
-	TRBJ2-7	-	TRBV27	TGTGCCAGCAGTTTGGATAGTGGGCAATCCTACGAGCAGTACTTC	CASSLDSGQSYEQYF
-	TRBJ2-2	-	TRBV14	TGTGCCAGCAGCCAACAGGGTCCCGGGGAGCTGTTTTTT	CASSQQGPGELFF
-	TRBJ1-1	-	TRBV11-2	TGTGCCAGCAGCTCGGCGACAGGAGGCACTGAAGCTTTCTTT	CASSSATGGTEAFF
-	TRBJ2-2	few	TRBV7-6	TGTGCCAGCAGCCCCGCAGGTCCGAGCACCGGGGAGCTGTTTTTT	CASSPAGPSTGELFF
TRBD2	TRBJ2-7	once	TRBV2	TGTGCCAGCAGTCCTATCGGGACTAGCTCTGACGAGCAGTACTTC	CASSPIGTSSDEQYF
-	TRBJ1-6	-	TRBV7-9	TGTGCCAGCAGCCCCTCAGGGGATCGGTATTCGCCCCTCCACTTT	CASSPSGDRYSPLHF
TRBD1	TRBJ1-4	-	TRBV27	TGTGCCAGCAGTTCCCAGGGGGCGAATGAAAAACTGTTTTTT	CASSSQGANEKLFF
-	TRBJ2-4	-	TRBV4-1	TGCGCCAGCAGCCAAGACAGGGGCGCCAAAAACATTCAGTACTTC	CASSQDRGAKNIQYF
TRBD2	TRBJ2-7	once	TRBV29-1	TGCAGCGTTGAAGGTTTGGGGGGGTCCTACGAGCAGTACTTC	CSVEGLGGSYEQYF
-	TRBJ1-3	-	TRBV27	TGTGCCAGCTACCACTCCGGGAAAGATGGAAACACCATATATTTT	CASYHSGKDGNTIYF
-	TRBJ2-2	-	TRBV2	TGTGCCACCTTCAGGGATGCGAACACCGGGGAGCTGTTTTTT	CATFRDANTGELFF
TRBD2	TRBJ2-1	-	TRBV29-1	TGCAGCGTTGGGGGGACTAGCGGAACCTTGGGCATGGGTGAGCAGTTCTTC	CSVGGTSGTLGMGEQFF
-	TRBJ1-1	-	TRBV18	TGTGCCAGCTCACCACTTGCGGTCATACGAGACACTGAAGCTTTCTTT	CASSPLAVIRDTEAFF
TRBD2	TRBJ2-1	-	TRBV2	TGTGCCAGCCTAGCGGGGGGGCTTAATGAGCAGTTCTTC	CASLAGGLNEQFF
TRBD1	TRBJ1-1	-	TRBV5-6	TGTGCCAGCAGCACAGGGGGCAGTGGAACTGAAGCTTTCTTT	CASSTGGSGTEAFF
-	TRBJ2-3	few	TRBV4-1	TGCGCCAGCAGCCAATTCAGGTCGAGCACAGATACGCAGTATTTT	CASSQFRSSTDTQYF
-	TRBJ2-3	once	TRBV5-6	TGTGCCAGCAGCTTTGGCGGGCCAGATACGCAGTATTTT	CASSFGGPDTQYF
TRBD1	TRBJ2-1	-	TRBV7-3	TGTGCCAGCAGCAGGACAGGGGGCGCTTACAATGAGCAGTTCTTC	CASSRTGGAYNEQFF
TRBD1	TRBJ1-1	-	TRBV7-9	TGTGCCAGCAGCCTGAGGACAGGGAGGGGGACTGAAGCTTTCTTT	CASSLRTGRGTEAFF
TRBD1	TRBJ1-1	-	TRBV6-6	TGTGCCAGCAGTATGACAGGGTGGGGGGACACTGAAGCTTTCTTT	CASSMTGWGDTEAFF